The T cell receptor (beta chain) under discussion was sequenced for a study of blood T cell repertoires in COVID-19. Study summary: Acute and convalescent COVID-19 specimens originated in the United States, Italy and Spain.

In the original analysis: Estimated nucleated cell counts came from reference gene primer amplification. TCRdb keeps only in-frame clones here, not all; method: immunoSEQ multiplex PCR. V, J and clone size reflect that table, while D and trimming were determined from the DNA. The sample records about 120,000 clones, over 60% being singletons. The CDR3 length is 13 residues. V was shortened by 3 bases and J by 3 bases, with 9 bases between the two germline ends. CDR1 is GTSNPN and CDR2 is SVGIG in the germline V gene (reference sequence). The gene calls are TRBV30 and TRBJ2-1; a weak D match, TRBD1 (5 bases). Sequencing was carried out using peripheral blood. This TCR derives from an elderly woman with acute or convalescent COVID-19. In DNA, the CDR3 is TGTGCCTGGAGCGACGACAGCTACAATGAGCAGTTCTTC. Translating gives CAWSDDSYNEQFF.